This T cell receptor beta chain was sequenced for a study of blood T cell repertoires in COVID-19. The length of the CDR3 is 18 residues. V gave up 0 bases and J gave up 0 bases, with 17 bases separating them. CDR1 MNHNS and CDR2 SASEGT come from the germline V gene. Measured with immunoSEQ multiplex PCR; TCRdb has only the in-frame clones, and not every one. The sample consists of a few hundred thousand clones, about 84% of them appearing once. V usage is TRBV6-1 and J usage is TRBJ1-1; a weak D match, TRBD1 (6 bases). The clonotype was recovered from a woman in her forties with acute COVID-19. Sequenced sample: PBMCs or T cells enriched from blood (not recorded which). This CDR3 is CASSEASQGLFLNTEAFF. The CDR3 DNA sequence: TGTGCCAGCAGTGAAGCTTCACAGGGTCTATTTTTGAACACTGAAGCTTTCTTT.